These 5 T cell receptor beta chains originate from one sample sequenced in a study of cytomegalovirus exposure and HLA in healthy donors. Sequencing used immunoSEQ multiplex PCR; TCRdb keeps in-frame clones, though not all of them. This table holds about 110,000 clones, almost 96% found once. Material for sequencing was PBMCs. The receptors here all came from a woman aged 18-35 years in good health and CMV-seronegative.

The V call is TRBV7-9, the J call TRBJ2-7; tentatively, D is TRBD1 (5 bases). V was trimmed by 3 bases and J by 3 bases, leaving 6 bases between them. The CDR3 has 12 residues. Germline V CDR1 and CDR2: SEHNR, FQNEAQ (reference sequence). The DNA of the CDR3 is TGTGCCAGCAGCTTCGACAGCTACGAGCAGTACTTC. Residues: CASSFDSYEQYF.

The CDR3 region has the DNA TGTGCCAGCAGCCGACGACAGGGAGATCAGCCCCAGCATTTT. Translated: CASSRRQGDQPQHF. The genes are TRBV6-5 and TRBJ1-5, with TRBD1 matching over 7 bases. The CDR3 contains 14 residues. Germline V CDR1 and CDR2: MNHEY, SVGAGI. V shed 6 bases and J 5 bases; nucleotides not matched to a gene: 7.

The chain has TRBV19 and TRBJ2-7; D is uncertain. Trimming cost V 3 bases and J 4 bases, with 4 bases left between them. The CDR3 is made up of 11 amino acids. Per germline, CDR1 LNHDA and CDR2 SQIVND (reference sequence). CDR3 residues: CASSIRYEQYF. The CDR3, as DNA: TGTGCCAGTAGTATCCGTTACGAGCAGTACTTC.

The V and J genes are TRBV11-2 and TRBJ2-7; maybe TRBD2 (5 bases). CDR1 SGHAT and CDR2 FQNNGV come from the germline V gene. Trimming stripped 1 base from V and 5 bases from J, with 9 bases between. This CDR3 has 13 amino acids. The CDR3 nucleotides are TGTGCCAGCAGCTTAGGGGGAGCGGACGAGCAGTACTTC. It yields the protein CASSLGGADEQYF.

CDR3: CASSLVLEQETQYF. The CDR3 nucleotides read TGTGCCAGCAGCTTAGTGCTAGAACAAGAGACCCAGTACTTC. The chain links TRBV7-6 to TRBJ2-5; D is undetermined. This CDR3 is built from 14 residues. CDR1 and CDR2 (germline): SGHVS, FNYEAQ. The V end was cut by 1 base, the J end by 2 bases, with 8 bases between.